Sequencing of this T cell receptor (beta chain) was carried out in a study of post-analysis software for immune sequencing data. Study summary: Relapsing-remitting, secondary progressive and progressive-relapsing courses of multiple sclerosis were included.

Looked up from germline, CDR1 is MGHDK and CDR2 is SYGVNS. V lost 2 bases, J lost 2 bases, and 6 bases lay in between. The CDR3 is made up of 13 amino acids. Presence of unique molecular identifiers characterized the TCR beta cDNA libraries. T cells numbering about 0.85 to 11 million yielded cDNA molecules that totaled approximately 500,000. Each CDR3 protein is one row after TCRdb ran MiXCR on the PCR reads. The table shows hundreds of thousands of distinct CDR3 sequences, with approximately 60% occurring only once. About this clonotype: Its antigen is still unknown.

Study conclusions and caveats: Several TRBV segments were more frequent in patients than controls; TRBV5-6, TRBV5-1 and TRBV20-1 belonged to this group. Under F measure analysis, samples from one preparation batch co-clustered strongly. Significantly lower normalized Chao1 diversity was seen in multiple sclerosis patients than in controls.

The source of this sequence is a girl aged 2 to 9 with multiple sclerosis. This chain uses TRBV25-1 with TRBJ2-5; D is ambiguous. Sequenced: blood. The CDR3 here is CASSEPPQETQYF. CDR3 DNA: TGTGCCAGCAGTGAACCTCCTCAAGAGACCCAGTACTTC.